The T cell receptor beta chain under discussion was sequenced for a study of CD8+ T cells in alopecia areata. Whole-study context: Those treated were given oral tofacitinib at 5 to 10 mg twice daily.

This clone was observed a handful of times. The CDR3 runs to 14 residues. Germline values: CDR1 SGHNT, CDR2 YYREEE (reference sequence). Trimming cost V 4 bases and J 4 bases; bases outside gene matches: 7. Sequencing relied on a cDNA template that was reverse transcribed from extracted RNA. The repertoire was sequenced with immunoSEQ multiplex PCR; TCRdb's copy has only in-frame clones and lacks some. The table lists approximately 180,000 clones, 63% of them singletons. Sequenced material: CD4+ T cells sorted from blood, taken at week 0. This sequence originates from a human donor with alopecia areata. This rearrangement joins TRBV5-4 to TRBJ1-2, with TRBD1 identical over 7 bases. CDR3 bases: TGTGCCAGCAGCAACGACAGGGCCCCCTATGGCTACACCTTC. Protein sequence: CASSNDRAPYGYTF.